This TCR beta chain was profiled in a study of blood T cell repertoires in COVID-19. Germline CDR1 is SGHTA and CDR2 is FQGNSA. This CDR3 contains 14 residues. With 5 bases removed from V and 1 base from J, the gap between germline ends came to 8 bases. Participants were aged about 18 to 89 years from about two dozen US areas. Categorization into cohorts depended on clinical history that participants reported. The study counted Cohort 3 donors as recovered given two negative PCRs, clearance, or symptom resolution. Authors' processing steps: Amplification with reference gene primers provided the estimates of nucleated cell counts. Method: immunoSEQ multiplex PCR; TCRdb's copy keeps in-frame clones and lacks some. The DNA gave D and trimming, while V, J and clone size come from that table. The sample includes 170,000 or so clones, approximately 88% seen only once; the top ten take roughly 9%. This clone was picked up a small number of times.

The receptor was derived from a woman aged 18-35 years who had recovered from COVID-19. The chain carries TRBV7-2 and TRBJ2-2; D call uncertain. Sequenced input: PBMCs or T cells enriched from blood (not recorded which). The CDR3 DNA reads TGTGCCAGCAGCCCCGACTGGAACACCGGGGAGCTGTTTTTT. It is translated as CASSPDWNTGELFF. Full variable domain (outside the CDR3, taken from reference TRBV7-2 and TRBJ2-2): GAGVSQSPSNKVTEKGKDVELRCDPISGHTALYWYRQSLGQGLEFLIYFQGNSAPDKSGLPSDRFSAERTGGSVSTLTIQRTQQEDSAVYLCASSPDWNTGELFFGEGSRLTVL.